Below, one T cell receptor beta chain is given with its context. Its antigen is unidentified. The germline CDR1 and CDR2 sequences are MNHNS and SASEGT. Trimming pared 8 bases from V and 3 bases from J, leaving 15 bases between. The CDR3 runs to 14 residues. These data are taken from a study of cytomegalovirus exposure and HLA in healthy donors. Findings and limits, study-wide: TCR clusters originating in the first cohort tended to co-occur in the roughly 130 validation repertoires, according to a later analysis. Rare sequences made up most TCRs, while some public TCRs were found in many donors. A few chains linked to CMV were shown in vitro to be specific for CMV antigens.

The data were produced by immunoSEQ multiplex PCR, yet TCRdb's version contains in-frame clones alone and is incomplete. Of roughly 190,000 clones listed, about 84% are singletons. The chain has TRBV6-1 and TRBJ2-3; weak D call: TRBD2 (5 bases). The TCR was taken from a woman aged 18-30 years in good health and CMV-seronegative. The specimen was PBMCs. This CDR3 reads CASAAGSGTDTQYF. The CDR3 DNA follows: TGTGCCAGCGCGGCGGGCTCAGGAACAGATACGCAGTATTTT.